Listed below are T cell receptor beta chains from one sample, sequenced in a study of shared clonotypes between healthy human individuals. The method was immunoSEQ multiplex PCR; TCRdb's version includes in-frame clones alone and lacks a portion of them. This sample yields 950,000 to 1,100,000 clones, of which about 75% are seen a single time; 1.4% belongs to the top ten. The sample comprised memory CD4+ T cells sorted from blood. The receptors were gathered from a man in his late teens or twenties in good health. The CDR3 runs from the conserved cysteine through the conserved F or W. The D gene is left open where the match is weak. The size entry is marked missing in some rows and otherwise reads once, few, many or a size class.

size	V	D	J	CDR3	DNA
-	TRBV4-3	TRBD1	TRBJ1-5	CASSQAAGGDPQHF	TGCGCCAGCAGCCAAGCGGCAGGGGGAGACCCCCAGCATTTT
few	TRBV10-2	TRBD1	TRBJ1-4	CASSYRGRGAEKLFF	TGCGCCAGCAGTTACAGGGGGCGCGGTGCTGAAAAACTGTTTTTT
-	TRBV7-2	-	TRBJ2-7	CASSSEQGSYEQYF	TGTGCCAGCAGCTCGGAGCAGGGCAGCTACGAGCAGTACTTC
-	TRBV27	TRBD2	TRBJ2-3	CASSQIAGGPSDTQYF	TGTGCCAGCAGTCAAATAGCGGGGGGGCCTTCAGATACGCAGTATTTT
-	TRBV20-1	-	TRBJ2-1	CSASRNEQFF	TGCAGTGCTAGTCGGAATGAGCAGTTCTTC
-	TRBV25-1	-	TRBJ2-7	CASSDWSNYEQYF	TGTGCCAGCAGTGATTGGTCTAACTACGAGCAGTACTTC
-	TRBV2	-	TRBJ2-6	CASSAGQLPGANVLTF	TGTGCCAGCAGTGCGGGCCAGCTGCCTGGGGCCAACGTCCTGACTTTC
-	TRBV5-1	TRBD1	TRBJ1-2	CASSTGQGSRYGYTF	TGCGCCAGCAGCACAGGACAGGGGAGTAGGTATGGCTACACCTTC
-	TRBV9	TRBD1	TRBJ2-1	CASSAVGTGGLREQFF	TGTGCCAGCAGCGCCGTCGGGACAGGGGGCTTGCGGGAGCAGTTCTTC
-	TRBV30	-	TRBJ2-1	CAWSVRKEGQFF	TGTGCCTGGAGTGTACGTAAGGAAGGGCAGTTCTTC
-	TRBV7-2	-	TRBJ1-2	CASSVNALFGSEGGYTF	TGTGCCAGCAGCGTAAATGCCTTATTTGGGAGTGAGGGTGGCTACACCTTC
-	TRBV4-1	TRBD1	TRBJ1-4	CASSRGTGANEKLFF	TGCGCCAGCAGCCGAGGGACAGGGGCTAATGAAAAACTGTTTTTT
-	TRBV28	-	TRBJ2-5	CASSLRDDGGTQYF	TGTGCCAGCAGTTTACGGGACGACGGAGGGACCCAGTACTTC
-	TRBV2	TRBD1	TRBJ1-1	CASRKGQGAEAFF	TGTGCCAGCAGAAAGGGACAGGGGGCTGAAGCTTTCTTT
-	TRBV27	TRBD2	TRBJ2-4	CASSLFPPRASGSVKNIQYF	TGTGCCAGCAGTTTATTTCCTCCGAGGGCTAGCGGGAGTGTCAAAAACATTCAGTACTTC
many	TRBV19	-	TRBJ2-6	CASWGFLSGANVLTF	TGTGCCAGTTGGGGGTTTTTATCTGGGGCCAACGTCCTGACTTTC
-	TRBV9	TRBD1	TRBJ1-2	CASSPGQVNYGYTF	TGTGCCAGCAGCCCCGGACAGGTCAACTATGGCTACACCTTC
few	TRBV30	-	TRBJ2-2	CAWRFGTGELFF	TGTGCCTGGAGGTTCGGGACCGGGGAGCTGTTTTTT
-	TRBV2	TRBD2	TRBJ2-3	CASSGLAGPLTDTQYF	TGTGCCAGCAGTGGACTAGCGGGTCCCCTCACAGATACGCAGTATTTT
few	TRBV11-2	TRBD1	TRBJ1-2	CASSPDRAQGYTF	TGTGCCAGCAGCCCGGACAGGGCTCAAGGCTACACCTTC
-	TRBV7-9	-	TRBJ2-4	CASSLGGNIQYF	TGTGCCAGCAGCTTAGGGGGCAACATTCAGTACTTC
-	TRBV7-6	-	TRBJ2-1	CASSLRGGTNNEQFF	TGTGCCAGCAGCTTGAGGGGGGGGACAAACAATGAGCAGTTCTTC
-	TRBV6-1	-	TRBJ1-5	CASSEAGGNQPQHF	TGTGCCAGCAGTGAAGCAGGGGGGAATCAGCCCCAGCATTTT
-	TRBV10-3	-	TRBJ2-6	CAISERAGLSSGANVLTF	TGTGCCATCAGTGAGCGGGCAGGGCTCTCCTCTGGGGCCAACGTCCTGACTTTC
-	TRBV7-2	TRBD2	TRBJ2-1	CASSFLEGGSGSFF	TGTGCCAGCAGCTTCCTGGAGGGGGGTAGCGGGAGTTTCTTC
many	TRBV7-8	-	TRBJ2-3	CASRPGFGDTQYF	TGTGCCAGCAGGCCGGGATTCGGCGATACGCAGTATTTT
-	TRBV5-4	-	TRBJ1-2	CASSEGGDYYGYTF	TGTGCCAGCAGCGAGGGGGGGGACTACTATGGCTACACCTTC
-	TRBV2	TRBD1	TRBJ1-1	CASSIRDRAFF	TGTGCCAGCAGTATCCGGGACAGAGCTTTCTTT
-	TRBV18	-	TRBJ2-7	CASSPPVGYEQYF	TGTGCCAGCTCACCACCGGTGGGCTACGAGCAGTACTTC
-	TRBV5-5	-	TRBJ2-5	CASSLGQIQETQYF	TGTGCCAGCAGCTTGGGCCAGATCCAAGAGACCCAGTACTTC
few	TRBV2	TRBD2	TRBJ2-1	CASSATSGGFYNEQFF	TGTGCCAGCAGTGCCACTAGCGGGGGTTTCTACAATGAGCAGTTCTTC
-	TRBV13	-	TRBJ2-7	CASSSGSEQYF	TGTGCCAGCAGCTCGGGGAGCGAGCAGTACTTC
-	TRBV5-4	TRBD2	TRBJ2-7	CASSRGLAGVEYEQYF	TGTGCCAGCAGCCGGGGACTAGCGGGGGTCGAGTACGAGCAGTACTTC
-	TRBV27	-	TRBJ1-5	CASSREGSNQPQHF	TGTGCCAGCAGTCGAGAGGGGAGCAATCAGCCCCAGCATTTT
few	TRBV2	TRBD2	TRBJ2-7	CASSAGLAGLDEQYF	TGTGCCAGCAGCGCGGGACTAGCGGGGTTGGACGAGCAGTACTTC
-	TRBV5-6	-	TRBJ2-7	CASSLLGREQYF	TGTGCCAGCAGCTTACTGGGCCGCGAGCAGTACTTC
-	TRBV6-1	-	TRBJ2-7	CASSGEWGATTEQYF	TGTGCCAGCAGCGGGGAGTGGGGGGCAACTACCGAGCAGTACTTC